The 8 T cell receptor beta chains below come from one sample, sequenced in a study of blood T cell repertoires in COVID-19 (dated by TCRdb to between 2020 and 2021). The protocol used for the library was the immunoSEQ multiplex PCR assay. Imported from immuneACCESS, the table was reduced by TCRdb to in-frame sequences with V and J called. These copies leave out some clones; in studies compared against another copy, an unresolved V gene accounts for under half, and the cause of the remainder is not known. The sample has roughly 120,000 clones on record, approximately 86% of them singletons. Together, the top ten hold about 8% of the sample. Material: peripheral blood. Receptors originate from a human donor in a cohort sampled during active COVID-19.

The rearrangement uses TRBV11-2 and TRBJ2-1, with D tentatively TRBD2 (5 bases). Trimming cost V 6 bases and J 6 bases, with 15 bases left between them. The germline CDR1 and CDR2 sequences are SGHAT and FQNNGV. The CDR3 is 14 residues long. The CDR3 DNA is TGTGCCAGCAGATCTCCGCGGGCCGCCAATGAGCAGTTCTTC. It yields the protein CASRSPRAANEQFF. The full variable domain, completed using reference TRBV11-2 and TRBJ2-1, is EAGVAQSPRYKIIEKRQSVAFWCNPISGHATLYWYQQILGQGPKLLIQFQNNGVVDDSQLPKDRFSAERLKGVDSTLKIQPAKLEDSAVYLCASRSPRAANEQFFGPGTRLTVL.

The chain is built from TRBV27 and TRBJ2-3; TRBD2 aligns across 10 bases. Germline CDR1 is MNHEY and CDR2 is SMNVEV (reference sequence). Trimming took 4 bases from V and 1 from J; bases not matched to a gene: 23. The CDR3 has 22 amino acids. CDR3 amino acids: CASSSTYPGLARLSGGTDTQYF. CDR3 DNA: TGTGCCAGCAGTTCAACCTATCCGGGACTAGCGCGACTGAGCGGGGGCACAGATACGCAGTATTTT.

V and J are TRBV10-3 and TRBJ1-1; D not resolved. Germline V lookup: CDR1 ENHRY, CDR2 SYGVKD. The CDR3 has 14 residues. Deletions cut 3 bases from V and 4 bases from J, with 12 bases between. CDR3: CAISDFAGATEAFF. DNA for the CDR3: TGTGCCATCAGTGACTTCGCAGGCGCCACTGAAGCTTTCTTT.

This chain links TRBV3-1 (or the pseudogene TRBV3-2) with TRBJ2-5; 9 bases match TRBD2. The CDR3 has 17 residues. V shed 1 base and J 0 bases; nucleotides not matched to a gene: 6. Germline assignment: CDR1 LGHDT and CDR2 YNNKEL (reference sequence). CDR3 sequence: CASSQGLASGDQETQYF. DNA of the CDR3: TGTGCCAGCAGCCAAGGGTTGGCTAGCGGGGACCAAGAGACCCAGTACTTC.

CDR3 loop: CASSQLANTGELFF. CDR3 nucleotide sequence: TGTGCCAGCAGCCAACTAGCGAACACCGGGGAGCTGTTTTTT. The rearrangement links TRBV14 to TRBJ2-2; no definite D call. This CDR3 has 14 residues. Germline V gives CDR1 SGHDN, CDR2 FVKESK. V lost 2 bases and J 0 bases, leaving 4 bases between the germline ends.

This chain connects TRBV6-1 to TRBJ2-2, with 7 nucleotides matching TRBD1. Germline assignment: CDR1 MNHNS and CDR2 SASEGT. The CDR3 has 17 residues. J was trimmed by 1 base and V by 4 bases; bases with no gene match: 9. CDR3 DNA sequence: TGTGCCAGCAGTGCCGGCCCCGGGACAGTGAACACCGGGGAGCTGTTTTTT. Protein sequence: CASSAGPGTVNTGELFF.

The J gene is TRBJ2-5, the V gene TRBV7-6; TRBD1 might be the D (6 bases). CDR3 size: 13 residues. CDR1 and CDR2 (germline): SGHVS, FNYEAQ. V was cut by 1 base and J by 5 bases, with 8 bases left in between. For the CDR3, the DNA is TGTGCCAGCAGCTTAGGGGGGCCGGAGACCCAGTACTTC. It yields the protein CASSLGGPETQYF.

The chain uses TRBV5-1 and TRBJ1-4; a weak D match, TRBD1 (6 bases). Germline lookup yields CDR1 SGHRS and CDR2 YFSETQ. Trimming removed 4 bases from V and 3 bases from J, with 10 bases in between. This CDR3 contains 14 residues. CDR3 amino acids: CASSSRGPNEKLFF. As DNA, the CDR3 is TGCGCCAGCAGCAGCAGGGGCCCTAATGAAAAACTGTTTTTT.